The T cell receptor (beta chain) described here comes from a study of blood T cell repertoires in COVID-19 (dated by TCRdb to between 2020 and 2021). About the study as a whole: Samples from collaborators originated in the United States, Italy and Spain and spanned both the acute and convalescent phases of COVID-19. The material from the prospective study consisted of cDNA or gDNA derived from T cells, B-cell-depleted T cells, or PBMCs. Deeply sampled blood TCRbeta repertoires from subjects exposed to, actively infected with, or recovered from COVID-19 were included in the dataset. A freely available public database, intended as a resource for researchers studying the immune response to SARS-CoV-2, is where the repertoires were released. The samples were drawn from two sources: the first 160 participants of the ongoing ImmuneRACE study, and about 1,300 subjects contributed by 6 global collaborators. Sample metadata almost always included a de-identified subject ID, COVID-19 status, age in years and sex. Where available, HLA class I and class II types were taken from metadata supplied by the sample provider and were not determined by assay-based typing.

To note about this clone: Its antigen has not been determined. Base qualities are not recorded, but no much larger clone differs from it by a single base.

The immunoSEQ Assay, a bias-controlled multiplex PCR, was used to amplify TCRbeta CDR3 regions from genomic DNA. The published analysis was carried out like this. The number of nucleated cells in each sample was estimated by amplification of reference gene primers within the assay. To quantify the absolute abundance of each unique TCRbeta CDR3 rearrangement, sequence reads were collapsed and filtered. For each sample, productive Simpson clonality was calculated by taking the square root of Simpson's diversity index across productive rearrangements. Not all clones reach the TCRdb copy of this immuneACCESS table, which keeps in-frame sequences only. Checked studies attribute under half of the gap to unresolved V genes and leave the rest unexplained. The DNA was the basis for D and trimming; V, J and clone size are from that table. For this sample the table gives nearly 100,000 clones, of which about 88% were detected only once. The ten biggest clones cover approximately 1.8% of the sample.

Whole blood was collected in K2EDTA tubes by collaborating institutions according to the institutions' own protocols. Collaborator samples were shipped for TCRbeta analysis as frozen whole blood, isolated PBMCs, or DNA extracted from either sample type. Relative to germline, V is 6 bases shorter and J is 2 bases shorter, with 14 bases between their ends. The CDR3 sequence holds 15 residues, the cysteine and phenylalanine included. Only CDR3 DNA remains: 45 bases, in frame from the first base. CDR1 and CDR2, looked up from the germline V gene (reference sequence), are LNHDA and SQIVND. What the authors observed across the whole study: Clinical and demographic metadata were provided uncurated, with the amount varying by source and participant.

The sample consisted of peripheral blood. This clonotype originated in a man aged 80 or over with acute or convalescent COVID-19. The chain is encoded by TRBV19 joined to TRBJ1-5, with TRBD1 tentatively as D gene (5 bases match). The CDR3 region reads CASRQRQTGNQPQHF. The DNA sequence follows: TGTGCCAGTAGACAACGACAGACTGGCAATCAGCCCCAGCATTTT.